Listed below are T cell receptor beta chains from one sample, sequenced in a study of T-cell reconstitution after alpha-beta-depleted transplantation in children. In TCRdb, the PCR reads were re-called with MiXCR into one record per CDR3 protein. The profile shows about 500,000 distinct CDR3 sequences, approximately 30% of them singletons. The sample here was PBMCs from the stem cell graft donor, taken from the stem cell graft. The source is a human donor who donated a stem cell graft to a child with aplastic anemia. Both conserved end residues are part of each CDR3. The D gene is left open where the match is weak. Not all rows give a size; the values are once, few, many and, for expanded clones, a class.

d_gene: -
abundance: once
v_gene: TRBV20-1
j_gene: TRBJ1-5
CDR3aa: CSARGTRRNQPQHF

d_gene: TRBD1
abundance: once
v_gene: TRBV12-3/TRBV12-4
j_gene: TRBJ1-1
CDR3aa: CASSMTGTSTEAFF

d_gene: TRBD1
abundance: -
v_gene: TRBV4-3
j_gene: TRBJ2-6
CDR3aa: CASSQEVGRQGNAGANVLTF

d_gene: TRBD1
abundance: few
v_gene: TRBV27
j_gene: TRBJ2-1
CDR3aa: CASSFRTGGLNEQFF

d_gene: -
abundance: -
v_gene: TRBV5-1
j_gene: TRBJ1-4
CDR3aa: CASSLAMGGKLFF

d_gene: TRBD1
abundance: -
v_gene: TRBV5-1
j_gene: TRBJ1-3
CDR3aa: CASSRTGAHRLSGNTIYF

d_gene: -
abundance: -
v_gene: TRBV20-1
j_gene: TRBJ2-3
CDR3aa: CSAPTDNTDTQYF

d_gene: -
abundance: few
v_gene: TRBV25-1
j_gene: TRBJ1-5
CDR3aa: CASSDRAGGNQPQHF

d_gene: -
abundance: few
v_gene: TRBV4-3
j_gene: TRBJ1-4
CDR3aa: CASSQLVVVGANEKLFF

d_gene: TRBD2
abundance: few
v_gene: TRBV7-8
j_gene: TRBJ2-3
CDR3aa: CASSFLTSGSTDTQYF

d_gene: -
abundance: few
v_gene: TRBV9
j_gene: TRBJ1-5
CDR3aa: CASSVGPNSNQPQHF

d_gene: TRBD1
abundance: many
v_gene: TRBV29-1
j_gene: TRBJ2-7
CDR3aa: CSVEGQGSASYEQYF

d_gene: -
abundance: many
v_gene: TRBV12-3/TRBV12-4
j_gene: TRBJ1-1
CDR3aa: CASSPTGPNTEAFF

d_gene: -
abundance: -
v_gene: TRBV5-6
j_gene: TRBJ2-1
CDR3aa: CASSLVASYNEQFF

d_gene: -
abundance: -
v_gene: TRBV20-1
j_gene: TRBJ2-3
CDR3aa: CSAIQRQRGTQYF

d_gene: TRBD1
abundance: -
v_gene: TRBV6-1
j_gene: TRBJ1-2
CDR3aa: CASSRYQDRARLGGYTF

d_gene: -
abundance: many
v_gene: TRBV7-3
j_gene: TRBJ1-1
CDR3aa: CASSLSLNTEAFF

d_gene: -
abundance: -
v_gene: TRBV14
j_gene: TRBJ2-1
CDR3aa: CASSPPSSAISYNEQFF

d_gene: -
abundance: -
v_gene: TRBV28
j_gene: TRBJ1-1
CDR3aa: CAGAGNTEAFF

d_gene: -
abundance: -
v_gene: TRBV20-1
j_gene: TRBJ2-7
CDR3aa: CSARGTGVFTYEQYF

d_gene: TRBD2
abundance: -
v_gene: TRBV28
j_gene: TRBJ2-7
CDR3aa: CASSLRAGGPDEQYF

d_gene: -
abundance: few
v_gene: TRBV7-9
j_gene: TRBJ2-1
CDR3aa: CASNPPDLPYNEQFF

d_gene: -
abundance: -
v_gene: TRBV5-4
j_gene: TRBJ2-1
CDR3aa: CASSLSLLSSYNEQFF

d_gene: -
abundance: -
v_gene: TRBV5-1
j_gene: TRBJ2-2
CDR3aa: CASSLEGPNTGELFF

d_gene: TRBD2
abundance: -
v_gene: TRBV11-2
j_gene: TRBJ2-5
CDR3aa: CASSSPGLAGGSTETQYF

d_gene: -
abundance: once
v_gene: TRBV28
j_gene: TRBJ1-3
CDR3aa: CASTLGSGNTIYF

d_gene: TRBD2
abundance: few
v_gene: TRBV25-1
j_gene: TRBJ2-5
CDR3aa: CASSVGYGAGGRETQYF

d_gene: TRBD1
abundance: -
v_gene: TRBV5-6
j_gene: TRBJ1-5
CDR3aa: CASSPAGTDNQPQHF

d_gene: -
abundance: few
v_gene: TRBV30
j_gene: TRBJ2-1
CDR3aa: CAWSAEEQFF

d_gene: TRBD1
abundance: few
v_gene: TRBV4-3
j_gene: TRBJ2-1
CDR3aa: CASSQGRGQGNEQFF

d_gene: -
abundance: few
v_gene: TRBV7-2
j_gene: TRBJ2-5
CDR3aa: CASTPGVTETQYF

d_gene: -
abundance: -
v_gene: TRBV7-8
j_gene: TRBJ1-1
CDR3aa: CASSQTLGNTEAFF

d_gene: -
abundance: -
v_gene: TRBV5-6
j_gene: TRBJ2-3
CDR3aa: CASSLLGASTDTQYF

d_gene: -
abundance: few
v_gene: TRBV12-3/TRBV12-4
j_gene: TRBJ2-5
CDR3aa: CASSFGSGKETQYF

d_gene: -
abundance: few
v_gene: TRBV12-3/TRBV12-4
j_gene: TRBJ1-6
CDR3aa: CASSPQGSPLHF

d_gene: -
abundance: few
v_gene: TRBV7-2
j_gene: TRBJ2-3
CDR3aa: CASSLRNQRNTDTQYF

d_gene: -
abundance: many
v_gene: TRBV12-3/TRBV12-4
j_gene: TRBJ1-1
CDR3aa: CASSFVGNTEAFF

d_gene: TRBD1
abundance: few
v_gene: TRBV5-1
j_gene: TRBJ2-6
CDR3aa: CASDRGQNYGANVLTF

d_gene: TRBD2
abundance: -
v_gene: TRBV28
j_gene: TRBJ2-1
CDR3aa: CASRTAGAGNEQFF

d_gene: -
abundance: -
v_gene: TRBV25-1
j_gene: TRBJ1-1
CDR3aa: CASSDLGQDPRGAFF

d_gene: TRBD2
abundance: few
v_gene: TRBV20-1
j_gene: TRBJ2-3
CDR3aa: CSAPGLADYRDTQYF

d_gene: TRBD1
abundance: -
v_gene: TRBV6-2/TRBV6-3
j_gene: TRBJ1-1
CDR3aa: CASNPTGVGYRSTEAFF

d_gene: -
abundance: -
v_gene: TRBV20-1
j_gene: TRBJ2-3
CDR3aa: CSAKAWTYTDTQYF

d_gene: -
abundance: -
v_gene: TRBV9
j_gene: TRBJ2-2
CDR3aa: CASSPVFRPSTGELFF

d_gene: -
abundance: -
v_gene: TRBV27
j_gene: TRBJ2-3
CDR3aa: CASSFPERIDTQYF